This TCR beta chain was sequenced during a study of CD8+ T cells in alopecia areata (dated by TCRdb to between 2018 and 2020). About the investigation overall: Treated patients were enrolled in an open-label pilot trial of oral tofacitinib at 5 to 10 mg twice daily for moderate-to-severe alopecia areata. Tofacitinib was administered for 6 to 18 months, and 6 months of follow-up off drug were then conducted to assess delayed response and recurrence. To study T cell clonal expansion in alopecia areata, the researchers applied high-throughput TCRbeta sequencing to both the C3H/HeJ mouse model and human patients. Human TCRbeta sequencing covered scalp tissue and sorted CD4+ and CD8+ peripheral blood T cells from patchy and totalis/universalis alopecia areata patients and healthy controls. Patients on tofacitinib were biopsied at baseline and after 4 and 24 weeks of treatment, and several of the patients also had a later scalp biopsy. Clonality in the scalp was compared among normal scalp (n=4), patchy alopecia areata scalp (n=8), and alopecia totalis/universalis scalp (n=8). RNA was extracted with the PAXgene miRNA kit for fixed scalp, the miRNeasy kit for PBMCs, and the RNeasy kit for mouse skin. TCRbeta CDR3 regions were amplified by immunoSEQ multiplex PCR with 35 Vbeta forward and 13 Jbeta reverse primers. Overall results and qualifications from the work: Compared with normal scalp, lesional scalp had higher clonality and more expanded CD8+ clones, particularly in alopecia totalis/universalis, a pattern that suggests antigenic drive. TCR sequences shared between patients were less clear than in mice, possibly partly because of HLA diversity in the patient population. Unlike mouse skin, where gammadelta T cells dominate, normal human skin contains resident alphabeta T cells that get sequenced too, which complicates analysis of the scalp TCR repertoire.

On this clone: This clone's antigen is unknown. There are no base qualities to consult, and no much larger clone falls within one base.

The time point label, as the study defines it: baseline before oral tofacitinib. From alopecia areata patients, peripheral blood was collected along with lesional scalp punch biopsies. After PBMCs were isolated by density centrifugation and stained for CD3, CD4 and CD8, a FACSAria was used to sort CD4+ and CD8+ T cells. Libraries were made using the immunoSEQ multiplex PCR assay. For TCR sequencing, RNA was extracted from every sample and reverse transcribed into cDNA to serve as template. SuperScript III was used for first-strand cDNA synthesis, primed with a 2:1 mix of oligo-dT and random hexamers. A synthetic immune receptor repertoire was used to gauge amplification bias, and whatever bias remained was removed computationally. The authors' analysis ran thus. Raw reads were preprocessed to remove errors, and CDR3 was defined by IMGT conventions from the conserved cysteine to phenylalanine. Clonality was computed as 1 minus the Shannon entropy, with the entropy normalized by log2 of the number of productive unique TCRs. CD4 or CD8 identity of scalp clones was inferred by cross-referencing scalp TCRbeta sequences with sorted blood CD4 and CD8 repertoires. Sourced from immuneACCESS, this table was stored by TCRdb with only in-frame sequences that have V and J called. A share of the clones is absent; for the studies checked, an unresolved V gene accounts for under half, and the remainder has no known explanation. That table gives V, J and clone size, and the DNA gave D and trimming. Here the sample has around 140,000 clones; about 90% occur a single time. The ten most abundant clones make up less than 15% of the sample.

Germline trimming amounts to 3 bases on V and 0 bases on J, with 1 as the count of junction bases outside the gene matches. CDR1 SGHTA and CDR2 FQGNSA are derived from the germline V gene. Spanning cysteine to phenylalanine, the CDR3 consists of 15 amino acids. CDR3 DNA only is kept here, 45 bases in frame from base 1. The sequenced sample was CD8+ T cells sorted from blood, obtained at week 0. This sequence originates from a human donor with alopecia areata. The chain is made from TRBV7-2 and TRBJ2-3; 9 bases in between match TRBD1. The CDR3 corresponds to CASSFDRGSTDTQYF. The DNA sequence follows: TGTGCCAGCAGCTTTGACAGGGGGAGCACAGATACGCAGTATTTT.